These 7 T cell receptor beta chains came from one sample sequenced in a study of blood T cell repertoires in COVID-19. Profiled with immunoSEQ multiplex PCR; TCRdb holds only in-frame clones, not every one. This sample carries 100,000 to 150,000 clones, about 74% of them seen once, and the ten largest clones take over 5.5%. The specimen sequenced was peripheral blood. The source of these receptors is a man older than 75 with COVID-19, enrolled during active disease.

V is TRBV15 and J is TRBJ2-4; D is perhaps TRBD2 (5 bases). CDR1 is LNHNV and CDR2 is YYDKDF in the germline V gene (reference sequence). This CDR3 has 12 residues. V lost 4 bases and J lost 9, with 10 bases in between. DNA of the CDR3: TGTGCCACCAGCATCAACCGGGGCATTCAGTACTTC. Translated, it gives CATSINRGIQYF. The full variable domain, its missing parts supplied by reference TRBV15 and TRBJ2-4, is DAMVIQNPRYQVTQFGKPVTLSCSQTLNHNVMYWYQQKSSQAPKLLFHYYDKDFNNEADTPDNFQSRRPNTSFCFLDIRSPGLGDTAMYLCATSINRGIQYFGAGTRLSVL.

The chain links TRBV4-2 to TRBJ2-1, with D unclear. The germline V gene encodes CDR1 LGHNA and CDR2 YNFKEQ. V lost 0 bases to trimming and J lost 0 bases, with 9 bases between them. CDR3 length: 16 amino acids. CDR3 bases: TGTGCCAGCAGCCAAGATACTCGGAGCTCCTACAATGAGCAGTTCTTC. This translates into CASSQDTRSSYNEQFF.

This clone was found once. CDR3: CASSRFKPRGSSYNSPLHF. DNA for the CDR3: TGTGCCAGCTCCCGTTTTAAGCCACGGGGGAGCTCCTATAATTCACCCCTCCACTTT. The chain uses TRBV28 and TRBJ1-6; tentatively, D is TRBD1 (5 bases). Looked up from germline, CDR1 is MDHEN and CDR2 is SYDVKM. CDR3 size: 19 residues. Trimming pared 8 bases from V and 0 bases from J, leaving 23 bases between.

The chain uses TRBV9 and TRBJ2-2; 12 bases are shared with TRBD2. The CDR3 contains 17 residues. J gave up 4 bases and V 4 bases, and 8 bases lay outside the gene matches. Germline-derived CDR1 and CDR2 are SGDLS and YYNGEE. The CDR3 coding sequence is TGTGCCAGCAGCCGGACTAGCGGGAATCGGGTCACCGGGGAGCTGTTTTTT. Encoded protein: CASSRTSGNRVTGELFF.

This clone showed up just a few times. The chain employs TRBV5-6 and TRBJ1-2, with 9 bases aligning to TRBD1. The germline CDR1 and CDR2 sequences are SGHDT and YYEEEE. This CDR3 comprises 19 residues. Trimming removed 4 bases from V and 5 bases from J; junction bases left unmatched: 21. Here the CDR3 DNA reads TGTGCCAGCAGCCCCACTAGCGGGGGGGCCGGGACAGGGCCATATGGCTACACCTTC. Translating gives CASSPTSGGAGTGPYGYTF.

The CDR3 sequence: CASSSVGQVYGYTF. CDR3 in DNA: TGTGCCAGCAGCTCCGTGGGACAGGTCTATGGCTACACCTTC. The V and J genes are TRBV5-6 and TRBJ1-2; TRBD1 agrees at 8 bases. V shed 3 bases, J shed 4 bases, and the junction held 5 bases outside the gene matches. The CDR3 covers 14 residues. Looked up from germline, CDR1 is SGHDT and CDR2 is YYEEEE.

This chain connects TRBV18 to TRBJ2-3; 8 nucleotides align to TRBD2. This CDR3 is 15 amino acids long. V gave up 6 bases and J gave up 2 bases; unmatched junction bases: 7. Germline V gives CDR1 KGHSH, CDR2 LQKENI. Here the CDR3 DNA reads TGTGCCAGCTCCCGAGCGGGAGCGCACACAGATACGCAGTATTTT. Residues: CASSRAGAHTDTQYF.